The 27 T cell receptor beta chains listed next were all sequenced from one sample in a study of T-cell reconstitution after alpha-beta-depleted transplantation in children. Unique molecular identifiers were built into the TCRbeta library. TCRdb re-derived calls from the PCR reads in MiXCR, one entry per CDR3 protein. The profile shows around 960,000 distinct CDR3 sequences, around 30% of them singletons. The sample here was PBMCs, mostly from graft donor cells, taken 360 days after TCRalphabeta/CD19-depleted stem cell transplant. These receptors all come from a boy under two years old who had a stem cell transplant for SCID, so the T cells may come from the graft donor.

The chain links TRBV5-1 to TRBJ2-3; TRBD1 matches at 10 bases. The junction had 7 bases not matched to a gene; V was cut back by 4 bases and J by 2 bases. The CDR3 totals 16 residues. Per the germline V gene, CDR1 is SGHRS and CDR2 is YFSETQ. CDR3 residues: CASSPRTGGNTDTQYF. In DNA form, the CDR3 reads TGCGCCAGCAGCCCTAGGACAGGGGGGAACACAGATACGCAGTATTTT.

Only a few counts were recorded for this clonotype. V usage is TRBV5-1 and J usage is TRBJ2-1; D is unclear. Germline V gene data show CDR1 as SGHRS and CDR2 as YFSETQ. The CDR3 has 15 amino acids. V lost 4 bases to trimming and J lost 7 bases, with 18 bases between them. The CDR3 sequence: CASSILKGDVNEQFF. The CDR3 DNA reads TGCGCCAGCAGCATCCTCAAGGGTGACGTTAATGAGCAGTTCTTC.

CDR3 nucleotide sequence: TGCGCCAGCAGTCAAAAGACCCGGGACTACTCATACGAGCAGTACTTC. It specifies CASSQKTRDYSYEQYF. The chain has TRBV23-1 and TRBJ2-7; 7 positions match TRBD2. TRBV23-1 is an ORF for which the function is uncertain. The CDR3 length is 16 residues. V shed 2 bases, J shed 4 bases, and the junction held 11 bases outside the gene matches.

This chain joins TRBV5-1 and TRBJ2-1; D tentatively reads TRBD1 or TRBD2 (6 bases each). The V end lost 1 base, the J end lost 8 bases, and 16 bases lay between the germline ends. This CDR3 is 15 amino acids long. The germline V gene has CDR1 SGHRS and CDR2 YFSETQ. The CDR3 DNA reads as TGCGCCAGCAGCTTGTTAGGGGGGCAGGGCGATGAGCAGTTCTTC. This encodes CASSLLGGQGDEQFF. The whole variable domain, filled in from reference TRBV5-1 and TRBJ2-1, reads KAGVTQTPRYLIKTRGQQVTLSCSPISGHRSVSWYQQTPGQGLQFLFEYFSETQRNKGNFPGRFSGRQFSNSRSEMNVSTLELGDSALYLCASSLLGGQGDEQFFGPGTRLTVL.

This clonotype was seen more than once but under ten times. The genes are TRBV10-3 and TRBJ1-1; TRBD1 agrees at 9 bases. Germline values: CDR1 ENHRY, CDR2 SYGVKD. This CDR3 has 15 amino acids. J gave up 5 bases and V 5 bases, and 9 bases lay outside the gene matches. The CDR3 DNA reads TGTGCCATCAGTCCCACGGGACAGGGTGGGACTGAAGCTTTCTTT. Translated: CAISPTGQGGTEAFF.

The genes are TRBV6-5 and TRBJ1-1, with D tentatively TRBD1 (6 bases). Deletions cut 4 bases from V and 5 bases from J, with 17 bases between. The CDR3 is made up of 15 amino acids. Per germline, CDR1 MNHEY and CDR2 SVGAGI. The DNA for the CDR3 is TGTGCCAGCAGTTGGCTCTCAGGGGTACCTACTGAAGCTTTCTTT. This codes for CASSWLSGVPTEAFF.

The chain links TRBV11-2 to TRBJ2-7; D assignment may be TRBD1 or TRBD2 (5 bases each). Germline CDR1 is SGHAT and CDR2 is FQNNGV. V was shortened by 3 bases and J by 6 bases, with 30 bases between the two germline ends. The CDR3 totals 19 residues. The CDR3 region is CASSLYARRGRRSLLEQYF. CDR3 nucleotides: TGTGCCAGCAGCTTGTATGCCCGACGGGGCAGGCGGAGTCTGCTCGAGCAGTACTTC.

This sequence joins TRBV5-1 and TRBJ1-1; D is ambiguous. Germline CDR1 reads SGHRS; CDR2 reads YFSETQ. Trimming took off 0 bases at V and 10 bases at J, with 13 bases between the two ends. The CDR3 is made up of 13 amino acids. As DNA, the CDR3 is TGCGCCAGCAGCTTGGAGGGCCCCCCGGGAGCTTTCTTT. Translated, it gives CASSLEGPPGAFF. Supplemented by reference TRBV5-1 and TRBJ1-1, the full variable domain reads KAGVTQTPRYLIKTRGQQVTLSCSPISGHRSVSWYQQTPGQGLQFLFEYFSETQRNKGNFPGRFSGRQFSNSRSEMNVSTLELGDSALYLCASSLEGPPGAFFGQGTRLTVV.

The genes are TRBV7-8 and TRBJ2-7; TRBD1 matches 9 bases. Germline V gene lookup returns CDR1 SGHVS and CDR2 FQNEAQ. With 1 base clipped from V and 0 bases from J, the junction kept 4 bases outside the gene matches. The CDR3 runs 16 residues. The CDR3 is CASSLGQGVTSYEQYF. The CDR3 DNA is TGTGCCAGCAGCTTAGGACAGGGGGTCACCTCCTACGAGCAGTACTTC. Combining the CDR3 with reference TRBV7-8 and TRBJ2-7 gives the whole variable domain GAGVSQSPRYKVAKRGQDVALRCDPISGHVSLFWYQQALGQGPEFLTYFQNEAQLDKSGLPSDRFFAERPEGSVSTLKIQRTQQEDSAVYLCASSLGQGVTSYEQYFGPGTRLTVT.

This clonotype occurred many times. CDR3 nucleotides: TGCAGCGCGGCCAACACTGAAGCTTTCTTT. It specifies CSAANTEAFF. The chain couples TRBV29-1 to TRBJ1-1; D call uncertain. The germline V gene encodes CDR1 SQVTM and CDR2 ANQGSEA. There are 10 residues in the CDR3. The V gene lost 7 bases and the J gene lost 2 bases, with 5 bases spanning the gap. Full variable domain (rest looked up from reference TRBV29-1 and TRBJ1-1): SAVISQKPSRDICQRGTSLTIQCQVDSQVTMMFWYRQQPGQSLTLIATANQGSEATYESGFVIDKFPISRPNLTFSTLTVSNMSPEDSSIYLCSAANTEAFFGQGTRLTVV.

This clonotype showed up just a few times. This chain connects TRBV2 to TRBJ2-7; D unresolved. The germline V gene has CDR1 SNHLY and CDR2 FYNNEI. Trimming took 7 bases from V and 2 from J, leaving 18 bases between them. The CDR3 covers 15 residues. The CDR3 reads CASIPPDGQAYEQYF. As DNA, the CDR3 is TGTGCCAGCATTCCTCCGGACGGGCAGGCCTACGAGCAGTACTTC.

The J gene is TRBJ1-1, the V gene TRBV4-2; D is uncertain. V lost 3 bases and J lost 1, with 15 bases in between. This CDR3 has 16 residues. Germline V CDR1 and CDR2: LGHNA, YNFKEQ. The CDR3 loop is CASSHRLTTRNTEAFF. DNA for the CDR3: TGTGCCAGCAGCCACAGACTCACCACCAGGAACACTGAAGCTTTCTTT.

Here the CDR3 DNA reads TGCGCCAGCAGCTTGCCGGGACAGGATCCCTACGAGCAGTACTTC. This codes for CASSLPGQDPYEQYF. V and J are TRBV5-1 and TRBJ2-7, with 8 nucleotides matching TRBD1. The CDR3 has 15 residues. J was trimmed by 2 bases and V by 1 base; bases with no gene match: 5. Germline lookup yields CDR1 SGHRS and CDR2 YFSETQ.

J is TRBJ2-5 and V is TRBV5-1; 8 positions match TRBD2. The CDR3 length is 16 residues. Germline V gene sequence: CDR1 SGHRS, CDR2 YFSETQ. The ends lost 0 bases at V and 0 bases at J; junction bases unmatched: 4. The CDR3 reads CASSLGSGGHQETQYF. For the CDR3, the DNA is TGCGCCAGCAGCTTGGGAAGCGGGGGACACCAAGAGACCCAGTACTTC.

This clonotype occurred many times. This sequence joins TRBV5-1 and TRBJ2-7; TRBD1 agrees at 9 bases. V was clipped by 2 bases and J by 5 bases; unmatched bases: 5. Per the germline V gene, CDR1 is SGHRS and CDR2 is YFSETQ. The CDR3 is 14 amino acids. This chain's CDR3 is CASSFGTGRDEQYF. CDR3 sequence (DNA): TGCGCCAGCAGCTTCGGGACAGGGCGGGACGAGCAGTACTTC. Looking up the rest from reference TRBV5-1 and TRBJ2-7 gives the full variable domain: KAGVTQTPRYLIKTRGQQVTLSCSPISGHRSVSWYQQTPGQGLQFLFEYFSETQRNKGNFPGRFSGRQFSNSRSEMNVSTLELGDSALYLCASSFGTGRDEQYFGPGTRLTVT.

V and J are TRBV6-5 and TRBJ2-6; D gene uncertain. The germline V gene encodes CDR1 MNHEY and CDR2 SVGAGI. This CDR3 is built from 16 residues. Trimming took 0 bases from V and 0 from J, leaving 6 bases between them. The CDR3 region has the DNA TGTGCCAGCAGTTACTCATGGGGCTCTGGGGCCAACGTCCTGACTTTC. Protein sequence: CASSYSWGSGANVLTF.

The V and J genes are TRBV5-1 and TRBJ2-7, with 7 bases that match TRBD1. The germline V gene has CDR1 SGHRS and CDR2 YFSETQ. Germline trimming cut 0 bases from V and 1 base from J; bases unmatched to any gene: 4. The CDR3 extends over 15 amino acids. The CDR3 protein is CASSLVPGQSYEQYF. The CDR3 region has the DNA TGCGCCAGCAGCTTGGTTCCGGGACAGTCCTACGAGCAGTACTTC.

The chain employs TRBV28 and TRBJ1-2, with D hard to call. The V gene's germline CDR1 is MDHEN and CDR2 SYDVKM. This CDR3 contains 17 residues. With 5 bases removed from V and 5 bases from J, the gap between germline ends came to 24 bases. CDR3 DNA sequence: TGTGCCAGCAGTCCGAACCTACTGGGCAGGATGTTATATGGCTACACCTTC. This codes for CASSPNLLGRMLYGYTF.

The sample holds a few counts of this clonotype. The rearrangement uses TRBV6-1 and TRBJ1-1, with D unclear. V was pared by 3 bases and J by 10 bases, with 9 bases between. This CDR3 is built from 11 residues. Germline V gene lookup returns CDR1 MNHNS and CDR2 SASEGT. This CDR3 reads CASSEGHRAFF. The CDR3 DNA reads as TGTGCCAGCAGTGAGGGTCACCGAGCTTTCTTT.

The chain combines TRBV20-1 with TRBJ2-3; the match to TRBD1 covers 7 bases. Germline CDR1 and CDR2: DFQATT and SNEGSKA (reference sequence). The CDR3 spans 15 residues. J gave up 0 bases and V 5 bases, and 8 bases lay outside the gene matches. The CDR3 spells CSAPARQGSTDTQYF. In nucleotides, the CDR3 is TGCAGTGCTCCCGCTCGACAGGGTAGCACAGATACGCAGTATTTT.

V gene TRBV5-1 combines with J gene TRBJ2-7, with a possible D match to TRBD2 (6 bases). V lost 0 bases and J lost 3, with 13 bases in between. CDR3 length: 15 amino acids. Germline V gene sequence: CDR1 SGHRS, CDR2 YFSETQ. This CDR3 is CASSLAGTPDYEQYF. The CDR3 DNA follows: TGCGCCAGCAGCTTGGCCGGGACTCCCGACTACGAGCAGTACTTC.

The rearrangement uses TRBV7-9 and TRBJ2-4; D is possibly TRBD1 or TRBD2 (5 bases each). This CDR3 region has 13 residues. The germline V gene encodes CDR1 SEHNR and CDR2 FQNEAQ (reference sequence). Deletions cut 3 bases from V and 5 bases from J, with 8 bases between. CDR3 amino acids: CASSFRGQNIQYF. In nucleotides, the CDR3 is TGTGCCAGCAGCTTTCGGGGCCAAAACATTCAGTACTTC.

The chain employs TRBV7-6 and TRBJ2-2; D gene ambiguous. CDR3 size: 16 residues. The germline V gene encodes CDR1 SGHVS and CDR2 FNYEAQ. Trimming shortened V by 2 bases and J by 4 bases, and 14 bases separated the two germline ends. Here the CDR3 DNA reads TGTGCCAGCAGCTTACTGGCTTCTGGTACCACCGGGGAGCTGTTTTTT. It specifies CASSLLASGTTGELFF.

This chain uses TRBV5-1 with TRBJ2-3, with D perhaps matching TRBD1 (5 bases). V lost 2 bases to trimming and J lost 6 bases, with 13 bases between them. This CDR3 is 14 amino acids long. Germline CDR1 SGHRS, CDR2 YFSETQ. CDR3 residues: CASSFGQGSDTQYF. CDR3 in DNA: TGCGCCAGCAGCTTCGGTCAGGGAAGCGATACGCAGTATTTT.

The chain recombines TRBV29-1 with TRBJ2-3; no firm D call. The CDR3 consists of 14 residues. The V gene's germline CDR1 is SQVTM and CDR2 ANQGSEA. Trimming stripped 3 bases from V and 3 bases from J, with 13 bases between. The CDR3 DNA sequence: TGCAGCGTTGACCAAGGGTCCAGGACAGATACGCAGTATTTT. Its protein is CSVDQGSRTDTQYF.

The CDR3 bases are TGTGCCAGCAGCCCCGGGACTAGGGCCTACGAGCAGTACTTC. Encoded protein: CASSPGTRAYEQYF. This chain uses TRBV12-3 or TRBV12-4 with TRBJ2-7; 8 bases line up with TRBD2. This CDR3 region has 14 residues. V shed 6 bases, J shed 2 bases, and the junction held 6 bases outside the gene matches.

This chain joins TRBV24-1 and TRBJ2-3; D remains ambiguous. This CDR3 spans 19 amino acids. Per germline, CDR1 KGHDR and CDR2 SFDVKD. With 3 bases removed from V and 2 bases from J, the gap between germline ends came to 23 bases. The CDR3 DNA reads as TGTGCCACCAGTGATCCCCATGGGCCAGCAGGCTCCCCCACAGATACGCAGTATTTT. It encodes CATSDPHGPAGSPTDTQYF.